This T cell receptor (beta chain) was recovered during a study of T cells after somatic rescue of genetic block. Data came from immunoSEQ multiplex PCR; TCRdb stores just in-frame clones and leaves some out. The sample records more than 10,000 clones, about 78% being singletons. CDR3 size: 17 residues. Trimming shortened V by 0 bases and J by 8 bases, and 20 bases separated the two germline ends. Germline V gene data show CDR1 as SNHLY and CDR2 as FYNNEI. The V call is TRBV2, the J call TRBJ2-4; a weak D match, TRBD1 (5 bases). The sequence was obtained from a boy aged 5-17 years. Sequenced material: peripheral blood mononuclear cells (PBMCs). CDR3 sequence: CASSEALPWQGGHIQYF. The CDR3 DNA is TGTGCCAGCAGTGAAGCCCTCCCCTGGCAGGGCGGTCACATTCAGTACTTC.